These 2 T cell receptor beta chains originate from one sample sequenced in a study of blood T cell repertoires in COVID-19. Method: immunoSEQ multiplex PCR; TCRdb's copy keeps in-frame clones and lacks some. The sample yields about 160,000 clones, roughly 82% seen once. Sequencing was carried out using peripheral blood. These receptors came from a woman in her forties with COVID-19, enrolled during active disease.

The chain couples TRBV27 to TRBJ2-1; 9 nucleotides align to TRBD2. The CDR3 totals 16 residues. Per the germline V gene, CDR1 is MNHEY and CDR2 is SMNVEV (reference sequence). J was trimmed by 3 bases and V by 7 bases; bases with no gene match: 10. CDR3 sequence: CASNDIAGDVYNEQFF. The CDR3 DNA follows: TGTGCCAGCAACGATATAGCGGGAGATGTCTACAATGAGCAGTTCTTC.

The CDR3 nucleotides are TGTGCCAGCAGGCCCGGACAGGGGGTCCGCGATACGCAGTATTTT. Encoded protein: CASRPGQGVRDTQYF. The V and J genes are TRBV2 and TRBJ2-3; 10 nucleotides agree with TRBD1. The CDR3 contains 15 residues. The germline CDR1 and CDR2 sequences are SNHLY and FYNNEI. The ends lost 6 bases at V and 6 bases at J; junction bases unmatched: 9. Based on the CDR3 plus reference TRBV2 and TRBJ2-3, the full variable domain is EPEVTQTPSHQVTQMGQEVILRCVPISNHLYFYWYRQILGQKVEFLVSFYNNEISEKSEIFDDQFSVERPDGSNFTLKIRSTKLEDSAMYFCASRPGQGVRDTQYFGPGTRLTVL.